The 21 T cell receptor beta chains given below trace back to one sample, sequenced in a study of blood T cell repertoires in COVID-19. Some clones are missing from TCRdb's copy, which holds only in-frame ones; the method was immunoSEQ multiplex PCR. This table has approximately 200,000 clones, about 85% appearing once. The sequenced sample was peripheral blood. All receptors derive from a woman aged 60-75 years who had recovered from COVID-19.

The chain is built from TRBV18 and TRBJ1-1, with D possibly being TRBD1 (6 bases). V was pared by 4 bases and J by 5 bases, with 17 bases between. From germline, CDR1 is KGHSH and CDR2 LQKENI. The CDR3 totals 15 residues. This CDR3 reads CASSLIQGEGTEAFF. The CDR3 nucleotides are TGTGCCAGCTCACTAATACAGGGTGAGGGGACTGAAGCTTTCTTT. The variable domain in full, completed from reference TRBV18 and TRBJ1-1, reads NAGVMQNPRHLVRRRGQEARLRCSPMKGHSHVYWYRQLPEEGLKFMVYLQKENIIDESGMPKERFSAEFPKEGPSILRIQQVVRGDSAAYFCASSLIQGEGTEAFFGQGTRLTVV.

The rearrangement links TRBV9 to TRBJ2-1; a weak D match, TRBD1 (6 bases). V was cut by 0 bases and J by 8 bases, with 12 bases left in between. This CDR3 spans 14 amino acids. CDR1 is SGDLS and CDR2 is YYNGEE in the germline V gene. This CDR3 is CASSVGGTTDEQFF. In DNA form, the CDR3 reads TGTGCCAGCAGCGTAGGTGGGACAACCGATGAGCAGTTCTTC. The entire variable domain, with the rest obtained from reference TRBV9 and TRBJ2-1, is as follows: DSGVTQTPKHLITATGQRVTLRCSPRSGDLSVYWYQQSLDQGLQFLIQYYNGEERAKGNILERFSAQQFPDLHSELNLSSLELGDSALYFCASSVGGTTDEQFFGPGTRLTVL.

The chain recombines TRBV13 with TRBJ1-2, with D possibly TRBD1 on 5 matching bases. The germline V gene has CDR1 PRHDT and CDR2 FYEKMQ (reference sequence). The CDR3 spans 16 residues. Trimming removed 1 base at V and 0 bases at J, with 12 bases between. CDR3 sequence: CASSLARQLANYGYTF. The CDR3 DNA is TGTGCCAGCAGCTTAGCACGACAGTTAGCTAACTATGGCTACACCTTC.

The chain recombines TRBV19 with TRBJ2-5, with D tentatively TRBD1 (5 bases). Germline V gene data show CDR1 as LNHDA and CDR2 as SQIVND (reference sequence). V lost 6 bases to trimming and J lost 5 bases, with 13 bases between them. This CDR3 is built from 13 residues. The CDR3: CASSPRRAETQYF. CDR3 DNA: TGTGCCAGTAGCCCCCGCAGGGCGGAGACCCAGTACTTC.

Written as DNA, the CDR3 is TGTGCCAGCAGCGTCACAGGGGTTTATGGCTACACCTTC. As protein: CASSVTGVYGYTF. This sequence joins TRBV7-3 and TRBJ1-2; 7 bases line up with TRBD1. V dropped 5 bases and J dropped 5; count of bases not matched to a gene: 5. The CDR3 length is 13 residues. Germline V CDR1 and CDR2: SGHTA, FQGTGA.

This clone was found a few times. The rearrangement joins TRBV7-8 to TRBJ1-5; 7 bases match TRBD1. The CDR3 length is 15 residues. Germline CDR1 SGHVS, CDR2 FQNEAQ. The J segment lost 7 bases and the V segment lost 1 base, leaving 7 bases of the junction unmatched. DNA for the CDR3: TGTGCCAGCAGCTTAGGAACAGGGGCCGGCCAGCCCCAGCATTTT. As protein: CASSLGTGAGQPQHF. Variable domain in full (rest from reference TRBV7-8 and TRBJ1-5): GAGVSQSPRYKVAKRGQDVALRCDPISGHVSLFWYQQALGQGPEFLTYFQNEAQLDKSGLPSDRFFAERPEGSVSTLKIQRTQQEDSAVYLCASSLGTGAGQPQHFGDGTRLSIL.

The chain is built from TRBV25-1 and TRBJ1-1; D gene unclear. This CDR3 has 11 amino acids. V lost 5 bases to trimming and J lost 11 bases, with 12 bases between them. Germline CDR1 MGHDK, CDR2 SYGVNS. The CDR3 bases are TGTGCCAGCAGTTCGGGGTTGGGGGCTTTCTTT. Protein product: CASSSGLGAFF.

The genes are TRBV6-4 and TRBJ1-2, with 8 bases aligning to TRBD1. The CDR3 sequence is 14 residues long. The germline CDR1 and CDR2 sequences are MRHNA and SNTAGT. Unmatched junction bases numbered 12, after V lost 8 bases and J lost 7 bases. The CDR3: CASRQDRGSGGYTF. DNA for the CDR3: TGTGCCAGCCGTCAAGACAGGGGTAGCGGTGGCTACACCTTC.

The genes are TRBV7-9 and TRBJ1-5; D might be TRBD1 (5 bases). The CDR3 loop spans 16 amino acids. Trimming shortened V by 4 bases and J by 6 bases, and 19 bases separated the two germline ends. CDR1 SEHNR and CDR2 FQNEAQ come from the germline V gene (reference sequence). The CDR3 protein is CASSSVQGSGPQPQHF. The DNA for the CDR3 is TGTGCCAGCAGCTCGGTGCAGGGATCAGGGCCTCAGCCCCAGCATTTT.

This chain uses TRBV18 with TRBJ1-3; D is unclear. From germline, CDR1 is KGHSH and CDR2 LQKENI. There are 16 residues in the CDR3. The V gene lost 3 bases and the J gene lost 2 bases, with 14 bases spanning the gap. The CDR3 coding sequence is TGTGCCAGCTCACCGGTATCCGGGTTAGCTGGAAACACCATATATTTT. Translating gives CASSPVSGLAGNTIYF.

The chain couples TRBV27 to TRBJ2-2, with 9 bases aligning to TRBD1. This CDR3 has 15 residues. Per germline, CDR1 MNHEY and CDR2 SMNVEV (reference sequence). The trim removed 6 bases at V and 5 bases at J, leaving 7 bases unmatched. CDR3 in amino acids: CASRRTGVLTGELFF. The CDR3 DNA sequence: TGTGCCAGCAGGAGGACAGGGGTTTTAACCGGGGAGCTGTTTTTT.

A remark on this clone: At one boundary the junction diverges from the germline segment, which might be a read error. The CDR3 sequence: CASSSTPGTGTQYF. The CDR3 bases are TGTGCCAGCAGTTCGACTCCGGGCACAGGTACGCAGTATTTT. The chain carries TRBV27 and TRBJ2-3; D is perhaps TRBD1 (5 bases). The germline V gene has CDR1 MNHEY and CDR2 SMNVEV (reference sequence). This CDR3 spans 14 amino acids.

The CDR3 nucleotides read TGTGCCATGCTGCCGCTGCGGGTATGCAATCAGCCCCAGCATTTT. Amino acid sequence: CAMLPLRVCNQPQHF. V is TRBV24-1 and J is TRBJ1-5; unclear D gene. The CDR3 is 15 residues long. Between the trimmed V and J ends, which lost 11 bases and 2 bases, there was a span of 18 bases. From germline, CDR1 is KGHDR and CDR2 SFDVKD.

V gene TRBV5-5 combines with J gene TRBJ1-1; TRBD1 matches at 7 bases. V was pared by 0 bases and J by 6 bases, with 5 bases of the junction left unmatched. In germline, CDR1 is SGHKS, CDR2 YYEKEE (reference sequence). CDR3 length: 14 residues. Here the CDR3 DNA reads TGTGCCAGCAGCTTGGTGGGCAGGGGGGCTGAAGCTTTCTTT. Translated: CASSLVGRGAEAFF.

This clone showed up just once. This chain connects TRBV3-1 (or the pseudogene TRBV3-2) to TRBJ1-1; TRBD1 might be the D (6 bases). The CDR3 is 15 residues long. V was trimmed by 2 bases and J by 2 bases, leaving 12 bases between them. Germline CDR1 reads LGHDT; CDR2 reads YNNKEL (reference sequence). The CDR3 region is CASSQRDIPNTEAFF. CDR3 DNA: TGTGCCAGCAGCCAAAGGGACATACCAAACACTGAAGCTTTCTTT.

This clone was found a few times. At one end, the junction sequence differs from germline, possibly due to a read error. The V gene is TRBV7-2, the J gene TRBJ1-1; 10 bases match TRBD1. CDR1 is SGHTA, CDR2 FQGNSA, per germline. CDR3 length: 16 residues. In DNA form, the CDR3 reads TGTGCCAGCAGCCCGGGGTTGGGACAGGGGAACCCTGAAGCTTTCTTT. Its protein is CASSPGLGQGNPEAFF.

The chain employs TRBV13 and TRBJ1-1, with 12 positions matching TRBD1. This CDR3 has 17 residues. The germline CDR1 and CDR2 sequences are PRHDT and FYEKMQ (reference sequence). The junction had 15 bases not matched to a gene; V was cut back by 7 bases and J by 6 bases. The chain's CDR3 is CASILGTGGTRGPEAFF. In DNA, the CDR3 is TGTGCCAGCATCCTTGGGACAGGGGGCACCAGGGGTCCTGAAGCTTTCTTT.

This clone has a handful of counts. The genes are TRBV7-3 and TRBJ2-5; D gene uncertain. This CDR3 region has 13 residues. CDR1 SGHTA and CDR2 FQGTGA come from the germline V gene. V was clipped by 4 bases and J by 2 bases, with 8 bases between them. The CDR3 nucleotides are TGTGCCAGCAGCTCCGACACTCAAGAGACCCAGTACTTC. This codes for CASSSDTQETQYF. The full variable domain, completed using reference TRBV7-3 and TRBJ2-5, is GAGVSQTPSNKVTEKGKYVELRCDPISGHTALYWYRQSLGQGPEFLIYFQGTGAADDSGLPNDRFFAVRPEGSVSTLKIQRTERGDSAVYLCASSSDTQETQYFGPGTRLLVL.

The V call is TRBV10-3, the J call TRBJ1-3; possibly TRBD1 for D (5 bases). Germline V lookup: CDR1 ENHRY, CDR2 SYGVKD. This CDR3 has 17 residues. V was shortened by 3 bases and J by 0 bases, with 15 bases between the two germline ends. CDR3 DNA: TGTGCCATCAGTGAAGGGAGGCAGGGCAACTCTGGAAACACCATATATTTT. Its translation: CAISEGRQGNSGNTIYF.

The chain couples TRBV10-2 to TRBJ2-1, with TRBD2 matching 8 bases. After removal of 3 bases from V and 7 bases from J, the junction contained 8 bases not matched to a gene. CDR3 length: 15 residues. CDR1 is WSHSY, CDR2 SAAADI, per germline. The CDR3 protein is CASSDGRGGRNEQFF. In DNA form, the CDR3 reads TGCGCCAGCAGTGATGGCCGGGGGGGTAGAAATGAGCAGTTCTTC.

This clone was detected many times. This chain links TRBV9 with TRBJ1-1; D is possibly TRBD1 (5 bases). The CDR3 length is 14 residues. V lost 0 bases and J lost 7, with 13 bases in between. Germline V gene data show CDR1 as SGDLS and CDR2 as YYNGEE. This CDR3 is CASSVDSGGGEAFF. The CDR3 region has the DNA TGTGCCAGCAGCGTAGACTCGGGGGGTGGTGAAGCTTTCTTT. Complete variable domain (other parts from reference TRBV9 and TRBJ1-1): DSGVTQTPKHLITATGQRVTLRCSPRSGDLSVYWYQQSLDQGLQFLIQYYNGEERAKGNILERFSAQQFPDLHSELNLSSLELGDSALYFCASSVDSGGGEAFFGQGTRLTVV.